The clone carrying this T cell receptor (beta chain) was recorded once. This record belongs to a study of blood T cell repertoires in COVID-19. Clones were sequenced by immunoSEQ multiplex PCR, and TCRdb holds only the in-frame ones, with some missing. This table has roughly 73,000 clones, roughly 84% appearing once. The V gene end was trimmed by 4 bases and the J gene end by 0 bases; junction bases not matched to a gene: 11. The CDR3 consists of 18 residues. Germline-derived CDR1 and CDR2 are SGHTA and FQGNSA. Sequencing was performed on peripheral blood. The receptor's source is a woman older than 75 with active or convalescent COVID-19. The V and J genes are TRBV7-2 and TRBJ1-1; 10 nucleotides align to TRBD1. Here the CDR3 reads CASSWRLGGQGLNTEAFF. The CDR3 DNA follows: TGTGCCAGCAGCTGGCGACTAGGGGGACAGGGGTTGAACACTGAAGCTTTCTTT.